The TCR beta chain described here comes from a study of blood T cell repertoires in COVID-19. Trimming at V came to 5 bases and at J to 4 bases, leaving 7 bases not matched to a gene. The CDR3 runs to 15 residues. Germline V gene data show CDR1 as SGHNT and CDR2 as YYREEE (reference sequence). Only in-frame clones appear in the TCRdb table, and some are missing; sequencing was by immunoSEQ multiplex PCR. The data show under 250,000 clones, 89% seen once. The TCR sequence derives from a woman in her twenties or thirties with acute COVID-19. The source material was PBMCs or T cells enriched from blood (not recorded which). The chain joins TRBV5-4 to TRBJ2-2; 8 bases fit TRBD1. In DNA form, the CDR3 reads TGTGCCAGCAGTCTGACAGGGGCGAGCACCGGGGAGCTGTTTTTT. This sequence encodes CASSLTGASTGELFF.